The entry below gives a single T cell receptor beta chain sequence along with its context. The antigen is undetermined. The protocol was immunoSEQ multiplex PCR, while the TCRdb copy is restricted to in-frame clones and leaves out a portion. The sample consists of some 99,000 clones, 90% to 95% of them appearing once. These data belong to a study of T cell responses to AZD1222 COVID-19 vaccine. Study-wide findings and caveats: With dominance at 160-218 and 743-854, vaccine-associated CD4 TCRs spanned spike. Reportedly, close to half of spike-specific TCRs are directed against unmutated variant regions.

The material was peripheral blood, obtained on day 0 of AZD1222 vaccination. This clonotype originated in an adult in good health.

The DNA of the CDR3 is TGTGCCAGCAGCTTGTCCGGGGGAGATACGCAGTATTTT. It translates to CASSLSGGDTQYF. The V gene is TRBV7-8, the J gene TRBJ2-3, with a weak D call TRBD2 (6 bases). Germline V gene sequence: CDR1 SGHVS, CDR2 FQNEAQ. V lost 3 bases to trimming and J lost 5 bases, with 9 bases between them. This CDR3 has 13 residues. The full variable domain, completed using reference TRBV7-8 and TRBJ2-3, is GAGVSQSPRYKVAKRGQDVALRCDPISGHVSLFWYQQALGQGPEFLTYFQNEAQLDKSGLPSDRFFAERPEGSVSTLKIQRTQQEDSAVYLCASSLSGGDTQYFGPGTRLTVL.